This T cell receptor beta chain was recorded in a study of blood T cell repertoires in COVID-19. At the level of the study: Acute and convalescent COVID-19 samples came from the United States, Italy and Spain. PBMCs, B-cell-depleted T cells, or T cells were the source of the cDNA or gDNA that made up the material.

Per the original data handling: By means of reference gene primer amplification, nucleated cell counts were estimated. Here immunoSEQ multiplex PCR was the method, and the copy in TCRdb shows in-frame clones only, minus some. D and trimming come from the DNA, and the V and J calls and clone size come from that table. The repertoire holds around 120,000 clones, with nearly 90% as singletons. Germline CDR1 LGHDT, CDR2 YNNKEL (reference sequence). Trimming took 5 bases from V and 2 from J; bases not matched to a gene: 8. The CDR3 has 15 residues. A Seattle source enrolled patients during active infection and followed them longitudinally.

The specimen sequenced was peripheral blood. The V gene is TRBV3-1 (or the pseudogene TRBV3-2), the J gene TRBJ2-7; 8 bases are a match to TRBD1. The receptor was isolated from a woman aged 60-75 years with COVID-19, enrolled during active disease. The CDR3 region has the DNA TGTGCCAGCAGCAACAATCAGGGGGCGGCCTACGAGCAGTACTTC. It yields the protein CASSNNQGAAYEQYF.